This section outlines one T cell receptor (beta chain) sequence together with its context. These data originate in a study of blood T cell repertoires in COVID-19. Study background: From T cells, B-cell-depleted T cells, or PBMCs came the material, which was cDNA or gDNA.

Germline-derived CDR1 and CDR2 are SEHNR and FQNEAQ (reference sequence). The CDR3 is 16 residues long. Trimming removed 6 bases from V and 4 bases from J, with 18 bases in between. Data came from immunoSEQ multiplex PCR; TCRdb stores just in-frame clones and leaves some out. The sample has under 250,000 clones, roughly 82% seen once. Seattle's cohort entered during active infection and was followed longitudinally. The TCR originated in a woman at least 80 years old with COVID-19, enrolled during active disease. The rearrangement joins TRBV7-9 to TRBJ1-4; D call uncertain. The sample consisted of peripheral blood. DNA for the CDR3: TGTGCCAGCAGTCTAGCCGGGAGAACGGGTAATGAAAAACTGTTTTTT. Translating it yields CASSLAGRTGNEKLFF.